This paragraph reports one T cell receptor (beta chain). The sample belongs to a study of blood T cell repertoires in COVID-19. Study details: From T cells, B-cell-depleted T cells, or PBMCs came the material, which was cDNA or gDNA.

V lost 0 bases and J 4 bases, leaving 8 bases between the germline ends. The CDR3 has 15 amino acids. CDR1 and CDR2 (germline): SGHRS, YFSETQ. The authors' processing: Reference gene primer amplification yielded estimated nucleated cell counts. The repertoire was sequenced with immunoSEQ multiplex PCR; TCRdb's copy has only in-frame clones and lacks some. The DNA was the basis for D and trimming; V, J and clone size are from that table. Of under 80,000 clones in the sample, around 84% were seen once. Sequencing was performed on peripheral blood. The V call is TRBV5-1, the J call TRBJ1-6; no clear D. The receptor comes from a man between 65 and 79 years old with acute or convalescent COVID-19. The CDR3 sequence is CASSLETSYNSPLHF. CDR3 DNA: TGCGCCAGCAGCTTGGAGACATCTTATAATTCACCCCTCCACTTT. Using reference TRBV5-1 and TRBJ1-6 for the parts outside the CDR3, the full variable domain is KAGVTQTPRYLIKTRGQQVTLSCSPISGHRSVSWYQQTPGQGLQFLFEYFSETQRNKGNFPGRFSGRQFSNSRSEMNVSTLELGDSALYLCASSLETSYNSPLHFGNGTRLTVT.